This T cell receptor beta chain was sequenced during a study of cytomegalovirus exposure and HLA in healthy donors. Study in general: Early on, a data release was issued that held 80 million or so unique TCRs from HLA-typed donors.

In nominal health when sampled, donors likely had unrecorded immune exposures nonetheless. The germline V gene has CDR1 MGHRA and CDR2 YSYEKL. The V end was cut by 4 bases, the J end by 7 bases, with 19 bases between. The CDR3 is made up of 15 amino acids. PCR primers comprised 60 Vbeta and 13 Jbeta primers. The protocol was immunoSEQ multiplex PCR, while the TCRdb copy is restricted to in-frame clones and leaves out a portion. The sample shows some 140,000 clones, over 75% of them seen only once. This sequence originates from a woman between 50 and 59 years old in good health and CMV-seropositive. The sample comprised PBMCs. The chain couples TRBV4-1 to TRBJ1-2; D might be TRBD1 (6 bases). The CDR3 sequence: CASSLGQREGTGYTF. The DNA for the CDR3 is TGCGCCAGCAGCCTCGGACAGCGGGAGGGGACTGGCTACACCTTC.